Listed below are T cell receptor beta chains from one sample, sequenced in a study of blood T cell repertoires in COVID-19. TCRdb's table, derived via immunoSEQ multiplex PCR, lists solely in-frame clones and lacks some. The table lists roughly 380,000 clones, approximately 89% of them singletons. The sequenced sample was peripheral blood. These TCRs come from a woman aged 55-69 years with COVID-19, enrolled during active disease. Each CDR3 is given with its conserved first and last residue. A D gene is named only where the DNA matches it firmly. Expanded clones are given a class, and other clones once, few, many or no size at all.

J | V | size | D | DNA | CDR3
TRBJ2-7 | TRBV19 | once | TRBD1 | TGTGCCAGTAGCAAACTGGGACAGCTATCCTACGAGCAGTACTTC | CASSKLGQLSYEQYF
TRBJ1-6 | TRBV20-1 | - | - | TGCAGTGCTAGTCGGGACAAGGGATTTAATTCACCCCTCCACTTT | CSASRDKGFNSPLHF
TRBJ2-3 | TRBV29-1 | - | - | TGCAGCGTAAATTTTCCGGGACTTCTCACAGATACGCAGTATTTT | CSVNFPGLLTDTQYF
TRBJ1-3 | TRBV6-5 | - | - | TGTGCCAGCAGTTACTCGCGCGACATAACCGGAAACACCATATATTTT | CASSYSRDITGNTIYF
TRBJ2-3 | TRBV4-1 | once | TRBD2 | TGCGCCAGCAGCCCGGGATTTAGCGGGGACACAGATACGCAGTATTTT | CASSPGFSGDTDTQYF
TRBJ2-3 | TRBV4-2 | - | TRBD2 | TGTGCCAGCAGCCAAGATAGCGGGGGCACAGATACGCAGTATTTT | CASSQDSGGTDTQYF
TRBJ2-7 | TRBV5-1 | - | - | TGCGCCAGCAGCCTGCAGCGAGTCGGAGAGCAGTACTTC | CASSLQRVGEQYF
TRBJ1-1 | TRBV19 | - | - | TGTGCCCCCGGGGGGGCGACAGGCACTGAAGCTTTCTTT | CAPGGATGTEAFF
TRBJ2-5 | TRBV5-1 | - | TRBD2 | TGCGCCAGCAGCCCCGGACTAGCGGGGGGGCGGGAGACCCAGTACTTC | CASSPGLAGGRETQYF
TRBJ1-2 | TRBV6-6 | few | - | TGTGCCAGCAGTTACTCAGGATTGGTGAGGGATGGCTACACCTTC | CASSYSGLVRDGYTF
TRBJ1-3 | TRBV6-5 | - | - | TGTGCCAGCAGTTATTATGTGGGCACTGGAAACACCATATATTTT | CASSYYVGTGNTIYF
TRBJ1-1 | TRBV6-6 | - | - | TGTGCCAGCTTGAGTATGAACACTGAAGCTTTCTTT | CASLSMNTEAFF
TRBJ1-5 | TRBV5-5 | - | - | TGTGCCAGCAGCTCGAGACTGGTGAGCAATCAGCCCCAGCATTTT | CASSSRLVSNQPQHF
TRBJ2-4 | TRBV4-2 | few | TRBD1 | TGTGCCAGCAGCCAAGATCCTGCAGGGGGCACCCTCTCCAAAAACATTCAGTACTTC | CASSQDPAGGTLSKNIQYF
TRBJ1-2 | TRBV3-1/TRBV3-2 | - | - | TGTGCCAGCAGCCCCCGCCAGGGAGGCGGCTACACCTTC | CASSPRQGGGYTF
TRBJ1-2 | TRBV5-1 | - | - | TGCGCCAGCAGCTTGGAGGAGAACTATGGCTACACCTTC | CASSLEENYGYTF
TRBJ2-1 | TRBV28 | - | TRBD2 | TGTGCCAGCCACGGGACTAGTAGCTCCTACAATGAGCAGTTCTTC | CASHGTSSSYNEQFF
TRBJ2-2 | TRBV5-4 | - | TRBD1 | TGTGCCAGCAGCTTGAACAGGGGGACCTTAGGGGAGCTGTTTTTT | CASSLNRGTLGELFF
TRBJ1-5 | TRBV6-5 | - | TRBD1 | TGTGCCAGCAGTTCCGGGACAGGGCATCAGCCCCAGCATTTT | CASSSGTGHQPQHF
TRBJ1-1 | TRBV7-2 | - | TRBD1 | TGTGCCAGCAGCTGGGACAGGGGGAACACTGAAGCTTTCTTT | CASSWDRGNTEAFF
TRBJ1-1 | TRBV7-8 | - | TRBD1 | TGTGCCAGCAGCTTAGCGAGAGGACAGGGGTTCTTTGAAGCTTTCTTT | CASSLARGQGFFEAFF
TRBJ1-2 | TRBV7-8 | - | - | TGTGCCAGCAGCTTAGAGCGTCAGGGTGACGGCTACACCTTC | CASSLERQGDGYTF
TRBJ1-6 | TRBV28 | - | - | TGTGCCAGCAGTTTCCGCGTGGGGGGTCTAAATTCACCCCTCCACTTT | CASSFRVGGLNSPLHF
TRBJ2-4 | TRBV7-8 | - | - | TGTGCCAGCAGCTTAGCGGCCCCGAACATTCAGTACTTC | CASSLAAPNIQYF
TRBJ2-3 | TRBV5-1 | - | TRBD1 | TGCGCCAGCAGCCGGGGACAGGGAACAGATACGCAGTATTTT | CASSRGQGTDTQYF
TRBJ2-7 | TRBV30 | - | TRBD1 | TGTGCCATAGGACAGGGGGCTGACGAGCAGTACTTC | CAIGQGADEQYF
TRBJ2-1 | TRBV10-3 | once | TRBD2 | TGTGCCACCACAAGTAGCGGGGGGGCCAAAGAGCAGTTCTTC | CATTSSGGAKEQFF
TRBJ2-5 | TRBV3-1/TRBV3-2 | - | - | TGTGCCAGCAACCCACAATGGGGGGTTAAAGGATCGCGAGAGACCCAGTACTTC | CASNPQWGVKGSRETQYF
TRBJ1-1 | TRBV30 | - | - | TGTGCCTGGAGTGTACTTAGGGGAATGAACACTGAAGCTTTCTTT | CAWSVLRGMNTEAFF
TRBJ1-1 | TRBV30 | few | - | TGTGCCTGGGCGGGAGGGATACGCACTGAAGCTTTCTTT | CAWAGGIRTEAFF
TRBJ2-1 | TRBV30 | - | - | TGTGCCTGGAGTGTAAACAGGGCCGGGCAGTTCTTC | CAWSVNRAGQFF
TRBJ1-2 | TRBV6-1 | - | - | TGTGCCAGCAGTGAAGCCACTCTCTATGGCTACACCTTC | CASSEATLYGYTF
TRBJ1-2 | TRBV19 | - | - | TGTGCCAGTAGTACCTCACCAGCTAACTATGGCTACACCTTC | CASSTSPANYGYTF
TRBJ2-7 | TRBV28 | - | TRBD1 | TGTGCCAGCAGTCTCTTAACGGGGACAGCCTACGAGCAGTACTTC | CASSLLTGTAYEQYF
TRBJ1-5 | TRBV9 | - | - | TGTGCCAGCAGCGTAGGTCACAGGCGGTATAGCAATCAGCCCCAGCATTTT | CASSVGHRRYSNQPQHF
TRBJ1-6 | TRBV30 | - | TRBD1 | TGTGCCTGGACCCGACAGGGGAGGTCACCCCTCCACTTT | CAWTRQGRSPLHF
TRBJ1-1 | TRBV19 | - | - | TGTGCCAGTAGTCGTGAGGGTGTGGGCACTGAAGCTTTCTTT | CASSREGVGTEAFF
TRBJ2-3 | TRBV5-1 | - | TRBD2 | TGCGCCAGCAGCGGTCGGACTAGCGGGGGGCCAGATACGCAGTATTTT | CASSGRTSGGPDTQYF
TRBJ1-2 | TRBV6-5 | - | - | TGTGCCAGTGGTCCCCAGGTTGCAGGGCACTATGGCTACACCTTC | CASGPQVAGHYGYTF
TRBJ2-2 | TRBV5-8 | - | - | TGTGCCAGCAGCCCTGGCCCAAGAGAGCTGTTTTTT | CASSPGPRELFF
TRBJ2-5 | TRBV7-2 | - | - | TGTGCCAGCAGCTTAGGGGGAGTAGCGGCCCTTCAAGAGACCCAGTACTTC | CASSLGGVAALQETQYF
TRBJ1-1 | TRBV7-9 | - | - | TGTGCCAGCAGCTTAGCTGCAGGGCGGTGGAACACTGAAGCTTTCTTT | CASSLAAGRWNTEAFF
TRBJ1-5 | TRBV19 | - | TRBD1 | TGTGCCAGCCACACAGGGGGCCCATATAGCAATCAGCCCCAGCATTTT | CASHTGGPYSNQPQHF
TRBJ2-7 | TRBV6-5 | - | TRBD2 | TGTGCCAGCAGGCTAGCGGGGGCCCTGGGCGAGCAGTACTTC | CASRLAGALGEQYF
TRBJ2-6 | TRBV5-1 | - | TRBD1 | TGCGCCAGCAGCTCCCGGGACAGGGGGCTTGGGGCCAACGTCCTGACTTTC | CASSSRDRGLGANVLTF
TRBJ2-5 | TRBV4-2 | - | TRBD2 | TGTGCCAGCAGCCAAAACTCATGGAGCGGGGGCCTCGGAGAGACCCAGTACTTC | CASSQNSWSGGLGETQYF
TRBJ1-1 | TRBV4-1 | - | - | TGCGCCAGCAGCCAAGATAGGGGTTTCCTGAACACTGAAGCTTTCTTT | CASSQDRGFLNTEAFF
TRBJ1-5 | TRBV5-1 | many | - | TGCGCCAGCAGCTTTGGCGGAAATAGCAATCAGCCCCAGCATTTT | CASSFGGNSNQPQHF
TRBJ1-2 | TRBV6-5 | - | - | TGTGCCAGCAGGGCTCAGGTCCCTTCTGGCTACACCTTC | CASRAQVPSGYTF
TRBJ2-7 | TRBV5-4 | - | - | TGTGCCAGCAGCTTGGGGCCCATGTGGGAGCAGTACTTC | CASSLGPMWEQYF
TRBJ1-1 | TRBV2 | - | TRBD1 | TGTGCCAGCAGGGGTTGGACAGGGAACACTGAAGCTTTCTTT | CASRGWTGNTEAFF
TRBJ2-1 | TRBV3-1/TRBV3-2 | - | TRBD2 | TGTGCCAGCAGCCAGGGGGGAGCGGGGAGGCAGGCTGAGCAGTTCTTC | CASSQGGAGRQAEQFF
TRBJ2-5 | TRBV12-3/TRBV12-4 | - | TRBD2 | TGTGCCAGCAGTTCCGCGGGGGGGCGAACCCAGTACTTC | CASSSAGGRTQYF
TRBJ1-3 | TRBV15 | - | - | TGTGCCACCAGCAGAGATCGGTCCCTTGGAAACACCATATATTTT | CATSRDRSLGNTIYF
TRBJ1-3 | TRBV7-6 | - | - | TGTGCCAGCAGCTTAAATCGTCAGGAGGTTGGCACCATATATTTT | CASSLNRQEVGTIYF
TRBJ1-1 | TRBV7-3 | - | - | TGTGCCAGCAGCGCCTCGGGTGGGAACACTGAAGCTTTCTTT | CASSASGGNTEAFF
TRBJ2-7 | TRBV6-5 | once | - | TGTGCCGGACACAATATCTACGAGCAGTACTTC | CAGHNIYEQYF
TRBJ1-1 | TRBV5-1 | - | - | TGCGCCAGCAGCTCAGCTTATGAGGAGGGGTACACTGAAGCTTTCTTT | CASSSAYEEGYTEAFF
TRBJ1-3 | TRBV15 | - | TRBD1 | TGTGCCACCAGCAGAGATCAGGGGGTTGGAAACACCATATATTTT | CATSRDQGVGNTIYF